The clone carrying this TCR beta chain was seen many times. Its antigen is not identified. Building the TCR beta libraries relied on iRepertoire HTBI primers, and CDR3 regions underwent Arm-PCR. TCRdb independently ran MiXCR on the multiplex PCR reads; one entry per CDR3 protein. Found here are around 250,000 distinct CDR3 sequences, about 16% of them singletons; the top ten hold roughly a fifth. Noted time point: newly diagnosed GD, antithyroid drugs for less than 3 months. There was RNA extracted from PBMCs, and the TCR library was made from it. The peripheral blood volume drawn was 8.5 to 9 milliliters, and it was collected into EDTA tubes. Germline values: CDR1 MNHNS, CDR2 SASEGT. This CDR3 has 14 residues. The V end was cut by 7 bases, the J end by 1 base, with 13 bases between. The sample originates from a study of regulatory T cells in long-lasting Graves disease. Findings of the study overall: It was in persistent disease that TRBV28, TRBJ1-2 and TRBJ2-5 were favored. Those with persistent Graves' had less TCR diversity than newly diagnosed patients.

The starting material was peripheral blood mononuclear cells (PBMCs), obtained at new diagnosis, from a patient treated with antithyroid drugs. The chain is built from TRBV6-1 and TRBJ1-1; D is ambiguous. This TCR was recovered from a female donor with Graves disease. Here the CDR3 DNA reads TGTGCCAGCAACCTGGGAGGAGAGAACACTGAAGCTTTCTTT. Translated: CASNLGGENTEAFF.